This T cell receptor (beta chain) was recovered during a study of OX40 agonist ivuxolimab in advanced cancers. TCRdb's table, derived via immunoSEQ multiplex PCR, lists solely in-frame clones and lacks some. This sample has about 62,000 clones; around four fifths occur once, and the top ten carry about 3.5%. The V end was cut by 5 bases, the J end by 5 bases, with 13 bases between. The CDR3 is 14 residues long. Germline CDR1 reads SGHTA; CDR2 reads FQGTGA. This sequence originates from an adult with an advanced solid tumor such as melanoma, head and neck, liver or kidney cancer. The sequenced sample was CD4+ or CD8+ T cells sorted from blood, obtained in a trial of the OX40 agonist ivuxolimab. The chain is built from TRBV7-3 and TRBJ2-1, with D uncertain. The CDR3 spells CASSPQWSDNEQFF. As DNA, the CDR3 is TGTGCCAGCAGCCCCCAGTGGAGCGACAATGAGCAGTTCTTC.